This entry features one TCR beta chain sequence. The data were taken from a study of blood T cell repertoires in COVID-19. Study-wide background: Spain, Italy and the United States supplied samples that represented acute and convalescent COVID-19. The cDNA or gDNA used as material had been derived from T cells, B-cell-depleted T cells, or PBMCs.

Those enrolled in Seattle joined during active infection and were followed longitudinally afterward. Per the original methods: Nucleated cell number was recorded as an estimate derived from reference gene primer amplification. Assay used: immunoSEQ multiplex PCR; TCRdb lists only in-frame clones, some missing. The V and J calls and the clone size are those of that table, but D and trimming were determined from the DNA. The table includes 120,000 to 150,000 clones, 75% to 90% detected once. Trimming stripped 4 bases from V and 4 bases from J, with 7 bases between. CDR3 size: 12 residues. CDR1 is MDHEN, CDR2 SYDVKM, per germline.

The sequence was obtained from a young man with COVID-19, enrolled during active disease. Sequenced input: peripheral blood. This chain connects TRBV28 to TRBJ1-2, with D unclear. CDR3 protein: CASSSGFYGYTF. Written as DNA, the CDR3 is TGTGCCAGCAGTTCGGGGTTCTATGGCTACACCTTC.